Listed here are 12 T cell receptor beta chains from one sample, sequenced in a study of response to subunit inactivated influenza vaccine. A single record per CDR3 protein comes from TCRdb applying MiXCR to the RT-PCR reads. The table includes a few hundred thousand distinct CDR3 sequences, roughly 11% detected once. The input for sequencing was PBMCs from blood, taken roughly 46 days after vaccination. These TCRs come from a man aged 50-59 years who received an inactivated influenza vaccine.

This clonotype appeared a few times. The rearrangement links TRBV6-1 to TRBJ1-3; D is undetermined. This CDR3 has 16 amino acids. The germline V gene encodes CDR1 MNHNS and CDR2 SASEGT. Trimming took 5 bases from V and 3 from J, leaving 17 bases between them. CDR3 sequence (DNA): TGTGCCAGCAGTACCAATAAGCCGGCCGGTGGAAACACCATATATTTT. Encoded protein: CASSTNKPAGGNTIYF.

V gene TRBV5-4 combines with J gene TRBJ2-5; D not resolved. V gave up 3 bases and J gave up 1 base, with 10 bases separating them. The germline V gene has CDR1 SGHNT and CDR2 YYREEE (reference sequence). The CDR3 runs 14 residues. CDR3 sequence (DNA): TGTGCCAGCAGCTGGGGTTCAGGCCAAGAGACCCAGTACTTC. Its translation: CASSWGSGQETQYF.

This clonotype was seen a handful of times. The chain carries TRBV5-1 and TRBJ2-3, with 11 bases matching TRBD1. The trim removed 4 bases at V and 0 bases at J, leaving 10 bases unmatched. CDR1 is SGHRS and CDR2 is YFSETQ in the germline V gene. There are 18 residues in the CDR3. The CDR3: CASSRDRGTPTSTDTQYF. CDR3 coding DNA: TGCGCCAGCAGCAGGGACAGGGGGACTCCTACTAGCACAGATACGCAGTATTTT.

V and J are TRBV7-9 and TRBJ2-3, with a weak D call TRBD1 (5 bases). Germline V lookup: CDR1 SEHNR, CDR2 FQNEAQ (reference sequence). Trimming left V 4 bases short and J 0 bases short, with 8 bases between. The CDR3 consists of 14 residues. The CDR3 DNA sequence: TGTGCCAGCAGCTACAGACAGAGCACAGATACGCAGTATTTT. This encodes CASSYRQSTDTQYF.

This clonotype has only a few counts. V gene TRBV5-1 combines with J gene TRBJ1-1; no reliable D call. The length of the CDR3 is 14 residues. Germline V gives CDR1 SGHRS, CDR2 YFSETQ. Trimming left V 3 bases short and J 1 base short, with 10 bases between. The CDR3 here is CASSSDGENTEAFF. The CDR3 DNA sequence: TGCGCCAGCAGCTCGGACGGAGAGAACACTGAAGCTTTCTTT.

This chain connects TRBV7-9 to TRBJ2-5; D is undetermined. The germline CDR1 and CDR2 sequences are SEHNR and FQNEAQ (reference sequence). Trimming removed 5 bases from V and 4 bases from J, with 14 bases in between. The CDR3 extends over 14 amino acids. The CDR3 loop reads CASSSELEIETQYF. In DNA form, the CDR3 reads TGTGCCAGCAGCAGCGAGTTAGAGATAGAGACCCAGTACTTC.

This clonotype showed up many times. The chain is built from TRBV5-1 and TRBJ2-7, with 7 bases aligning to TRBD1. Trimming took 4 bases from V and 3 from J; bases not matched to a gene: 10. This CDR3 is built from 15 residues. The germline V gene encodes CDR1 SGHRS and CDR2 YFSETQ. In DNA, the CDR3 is TGCGCCAGCAGCGCCACGGGACAGTATCGCTACGAGCAGTACTTC. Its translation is CASSATGQYRYEQYF.

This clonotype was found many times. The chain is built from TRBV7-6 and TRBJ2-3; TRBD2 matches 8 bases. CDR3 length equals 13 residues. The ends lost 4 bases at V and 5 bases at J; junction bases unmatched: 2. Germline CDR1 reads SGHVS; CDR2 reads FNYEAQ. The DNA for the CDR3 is TGTGCCAGCAGCTCCACTAGCGGAGATACGCAGTATTTT. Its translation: CASSSTSGDTQYF.

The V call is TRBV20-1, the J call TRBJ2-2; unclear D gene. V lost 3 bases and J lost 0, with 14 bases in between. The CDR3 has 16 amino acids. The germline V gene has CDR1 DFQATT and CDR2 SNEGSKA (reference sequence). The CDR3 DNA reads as TGCAGTGCTAGGGCTAGGCGAAGAACGAACACCGGGGAGCTGTTTTTT. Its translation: CSARARRRTNTGELFF.

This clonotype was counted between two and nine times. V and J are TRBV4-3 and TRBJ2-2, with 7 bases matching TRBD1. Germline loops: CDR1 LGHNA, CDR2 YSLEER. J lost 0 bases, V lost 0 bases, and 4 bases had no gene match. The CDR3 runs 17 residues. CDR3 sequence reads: CASSQDSGTANTGELFF. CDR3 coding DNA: TGCGCCAGCAGCCAAGATTCCGGGACAGCGAACACCGGGGAGCTGTTTTTT.

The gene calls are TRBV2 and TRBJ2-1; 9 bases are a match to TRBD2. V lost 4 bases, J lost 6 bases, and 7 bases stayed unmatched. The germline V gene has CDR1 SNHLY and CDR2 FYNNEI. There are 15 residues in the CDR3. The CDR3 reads CASSGLSGRGNEQFF. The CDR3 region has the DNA TGTGCCAGCAGTGGCCTTAGCGGGAGAGGCAATGAGCAGTTCTTC.

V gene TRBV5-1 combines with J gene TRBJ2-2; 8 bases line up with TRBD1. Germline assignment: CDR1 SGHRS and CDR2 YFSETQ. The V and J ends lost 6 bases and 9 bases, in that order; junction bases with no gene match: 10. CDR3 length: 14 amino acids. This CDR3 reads CASNTGTGARELFF. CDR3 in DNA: TGCGCCAGCAACACCGGGACAGGTGCCCGGGAGCTGTTTTTT.